Below are 13 T cell receptor beta chains sequenced from a single sample in a study of Ad26.COV2.S vaccination and SARS-CoV-2 variants. Treatment: around 19 received Ad26.COV2.S at low or high dose, single or two shots; roughly 5 received placebo; per-sample allocation not given. Sampling was done on day 63 after the first vaccine or placebo injection. Here immunoSEQ multiplex PCR was the method, and the copy in TCRdb shows in-frame clones only, minus some. The table has a few hundred thousand clones, 92% seen once; the top ten hold under 2%. The sequences come from peripheral blood, collected in a trial of Ad26.COV2.S vaccine versus placebo. These receptors were obtained from a person aged 18 to 59 who received the Ad26.COV2.S COVID-19 vaccine or a placebo.

The V call is TRBV6-6, the J call TRBJ2-7; perhaps TRBD2 as D (6 bases). The CDR3 extends over 14 amino acids. Trimming took off 0 bases at V and 2 bases at J, with 8 bases between the two ends. Germline loops: CDR1 MNHNY, CDR2 SVGAGI (reference sequence). The CDR3 here is CASSYSEGTYEQYF. The CDR3 region has the DNA TGTGCCAGCAGTTACTCGGAGGGGACCTACGAGCAGTACTTC.

The rearrangement links TRBV19 to TRBJ2-1; 9 bases are shared with TRBD2. The CDR3 runs 14 residues. Unmatched junction bases numbered 6, after V lost 5 bases and J lost 7 bases. In germline, CDR1 is LNHDA, CDR2 SQIVND (reference sequence). CDR3 loop: CASSPGGGANEQFF. CDR3 DNA: TGTGCCAGTAGTCCTGGCGGGGGGGCGAATGAGCAGTTCTTC.

This rearrangement joins TRBV27 to TRBJ1-1, with TRBD1 matching over 7 bases. Looked up from germline, CDR1 is MNHEY and CDR2 is SMNVEV (reference sequence). With 4 bases clipped from V and 10 bases from J, the junction kept 12 bases outside the gene matches. This CDR3 has 14 residues. The CDR3: CASSSHGPQGVAFF. The CDR3 DNA follows: TGTGCCAGCAGTTCCCATGGGCCCCAGGGGGTAGCTTTCTTT.

The V call is TRBV19, the J call TRBJ2-1; 11 bases agree with TRBD2. With V trimmed by 4 bases and J by 3 bases, 11 bases remained unmatched. This CDR3 has 18 amino acids. The germline V gene encodes CDR1 LNHDA and CDR2 SQIVND (reference sequence). This chain's CDR3 is CASSTTTLAGDNYNEQFF. The CDR3 DNA is TGTGCCAGTAGTACGACCACACTAGCGGGGGACAACTACAATGAGCAGTTCTTC. The full variable domain, in which reference TRBV19 and TRBJ2-1 provide the parts outside the CDR3, is DGGITQSPKYLFRKEGQNVTLSCEQNLNHDAMYWYRQDPGQGLRLIYYSQIVNDFQKGDIAEGYSVSREKKESFPLTVTSAQKNPTAFYLCASSTTTLAGDNYNEQFFGPGTRLTVL.

As for this clone: Different DNA sequences within this sample yield the same CDR3. This sequence joins TRBV6-5 and TRBJ2-7; D is possibly TRBD2 (5 bases). Germline CDR1 MNHEY, CDR2 SVGAGI. The V end was cut by 2 bases, the J end by 6 bases, with 5 bases between. The CDR3 has 11 amino acids. The DNA for the CDR3 is TGTGCCAGCAGTTACAGCGGCGAGCAGTACTTC. Translated: CASSYSGEQYF.

The chain links TRBV9 to TRBJ2-2; D remains ambiguous. The V gene's germline CDR1 is SGDLS and CDR2 YYNGEE. Deletions cut 3 bases from V and 7 bases from J, with 13 bases between. This CDR3 region has 14 residues. The CDR3 nucleotides read TGTGCCAGCAGCGCTCCATCGAGCGTCGGGGAGCTGTTTTTT. Translated: CASSAPSSVGELFF.

The rearrangement uses TRBV7-6 and TRBJ2-7; D is undetermined. The CDR3 is 11 amino acids. CDR1 SGHVS and CDR2 FNYEAQ come from the germline V gene. The V end was cut by 5 bases, the J end by 6 bases, with 8 bases between. The CDR3 coding sequence is TGTGCCAGCAGCATCAGTGGCGAGCAGTACTTC. It specifies CASSISGEQYF.

The chain joins TRBV10-3 to TRBJ1-4; 8 bases are shared with TRBD1. This CDR3 region has 19 residues. The V and J ends lost 2 bases and 4 bases, in that order; junction bases with no gene match: 15. CDR1 and CDR2 (germline): ENHRY, SYGVKD. The CDR3 spells CAISETDRALFPFNEKLFF. The DNA of the CDR3 is TGTGCCATCAGTGAGACGGACAGGGCCCTATTTCCCTTTAATGAAAAACTGTTTTTT.

V gene TRBV10-3 combines with J gene TRBJ1-4; 9 bases are a match to TRBD1. The V segment lost 4 bases and the J segment 4 bases; nucleotides outside the gene matches: 4. CDR1 and CDR2 (germline): ENHRY, SYGVKD. This CDR3 region has 15 residues. For the CDR3, the DNA is TGTGCCATCAGTGGGGGGGACAGGGATAATGAAAAACTGTTTTTT. Protein sequence: CAISGGDRDNEKLFF.

The rearrangement joins TRBV9 to TRBJ1-1, with a possible D match to TRBD1 (5 bases). The germline V and J ends were trimmed by 4 bases and 1 base, with 17 bases remaining between them. From germline, CDR1 is SGDLS and CDR2 YYNGEE. CDR3 length equals 16 residues. CDR3 sequence: CASSTTGGAENTEAFF. The CDR3, as DNA: TGTGCCAGCAGCACTACGGGTGGGGCCGAGAACACTGAAGCTTTCTTT.

This chain connects TRBV28 to TRBJ2-1, with D perhaps TRBD1 (6 bases). The V end lost 8 bases, the J end lost 5 bases, and 13 bases lay between the germline ends. CDR3 length: 13 residues. Germline values: CDR1 MDHEN, CDR2 SYDVKM. The CDR3 region has the DNA TGTGCCAGCTTCAGGGGACCTCACAATGAGCAGTTCTTC. Translating gives CASFRGPHNEQFF.

The chain couples TRBV6-2 or TRBV6-3 to TRBJ2-5; 11 bases fit TRBD2. The length of the CDR3 is 17 residues. V was clipped by 6 bases and J by 4 bases; unmatched bases: 13. Germline-derived CDR1 and CDR2 are MNHEY and SVGEGT. The CDR3 sequence: CASSPTDLAGGGETQYF. CDR3 coding DNA: TGTGCCAGCAGCCCTACGGATCTAGCGGGGGGTGGAGAGACCCAGTACTTC.

This chain connects TRBV7-2 to TRBJ2-7; possibly TRBD1 for D (6 bases). The V end lost 1 base, the J end lost 4 bases, and 8 bases lay between the germline ends. Germline V gives CDR1 SGHTA, CDR2 FQGNSA. The CDR3 is 13 residues long. The CDR3 loop reads CASSLGTEYEQYF. Written as DNA, the CDR3 is TGTGCCAGCAGCTTAGGGACAGAGTACGAGCAGTACTTC.